This is a list of T cell receptor beta chains from one sample in a study of response to subunit inactivated influenza vaccine. TCRdb reprocessed the RT-PCR reads via MiXCR and lists one record per CDR3 protein. The sample lists a few hundred thousand distinct CDR3 sequences, approximately 15% occurring once. The sequencing used PBMCs from blood, collected 12 days after vaccination. These receptors originate from a man aged 50-59 years who received an inactivated influenza vaccine. CDR3s include the opening cysteine and the closing phenylalanine or tryptophan. The order of the fields is clone size, V gene, J gene, D gene, CDR3 protein, CDR3 DNA. D genes are given only for firm matches. Size tells how often a clone was seen (once, few, many) or the class of an expanded clone, and some rows leave it out.

>.|TRBV28|TRBJ2-1|TRBD2
CASRSGSVYNEQFF
TGTGCCAGCAGAAGCGGGAGTGTCTACAATGAGCAGTTCTTC
>.|TRBV5-6|TRBJ1-6|TRBD1
CASSVGDRGNSPLHF
TGTGCCAGCAGCGTGGGGGACAGGGGTAATTCACCCCTCCACTTT
>few|TRBV5-1|TRBJ2-6|.
CASSLESAGANVLTF
TGCGCCAGCAGCTTGGAATCTGCTGGGGCCAACGTCCTGACTTTC
>.|TRBV3-1|TRBJ1-6|.
CASSQVDSPLHF
TGTGCCAGCAGCCAAGTTGATTCACCCCTCCACTTT
>few|TRBV6-5|TRBJ1-2|.
CASRVGLGYTF
TGTGCCAGCAGAGTGGGGCTAGGCTACACCTTC
>.|TRBV11-1|TRBJ1-2|.
CASSPSGVDGYTF
TGTGCCAGCAGCCCCAGCGGGGTGGACGGCTACACCTTC
>.|TRBV29-1|TRBJ2-1|.
CSGGGRASQFF
TGCAGCGGTGGGGGCCGGGCATCCCAGTTCTTC
>.|TRBV28|TRBJ2-1|TRBD2
CASQRTSGSYNEQFF
TGTGCCAGCCAAAGGACTAGCGGGAGCTACAATGAGCAGTTCTTC
>few|TRBV12-3/TRBV12-4|TRBJ1-5|TRBD1
CASSLWDRGETQPQHF
TGTGCCAGCAGTCTCTGGGACAGGGGGGAGACTCAGCCCCAGCATTTT
>few|TRBV10-2|TRBJ2-2|TRBD2
CASSERLSGAGELFF
TGCGCCAGCAGTGAACGACTTAGCGGGGCCGGGGAGCTGTTTTTT
>few|TRBV4-3|TRBJ2-1|.
CASSQGRGDNYNEQFF
TGCGCCAGCAGCCAAGGCAGGGGCGATAACTACAATGAGCAGTTCTTC
>few|TRBV6-1|TRBJ1-5|TRBD1
CASRRDRSSNQPQHF
TGTGCCAGCAGGCGGGACAGGAGTAGCAATCAGCCCCAGCATTTT
>few|TRBV20-1|TRBJ2-1|.
CSATGSAGASLNEQFF
TGCAGTGCTACCGGAAGCGCAGGGGCCTCCCTCAATGAGCAGTTCTTC
>.|TRBV5-4|TRBJ2-3|.
CASSLGGAQLTDTQYF
TGTGCCAGCAGCTTGGGGGGGGCACAACTCACAGATACGCAGTATTTT
>few|TRBV6-2/TRBV6-3|TRBJ2-7|.
CASRLQGQVYEQYF
TGTGCCAGCAGACTACAGGGCCAGGTGTACGAGCAGTACTTC
>few|TRBV7-6|TRBJ1-2|TRBD1
CASSALGQGLYGYTF
TGTGCCAGCAGCGCTCTGGGACAGGGCCTCTATGGCTACACCTTC
>many|TRBV10-2|TRBJ2-3|TRBD2
CASSEASGPGNTQYF
TGCGCCAGCAGTGAGGCTAGCGGTCCCGGTAATACGCAGTATTTT
>.|TRBV6-1|TRBJ1-1|.
CASGMGHPSTEAFF
TGTGCCAGCGGAATGGGACATCCGAGCACTGAAGCTTTCTTT
>few|TRBV18|TRBJ2-4|.
CASSVDKNIQYF
TGTGCCAGCTCAGTGGACAAAAACATTCAGTACTTC
>few|TRBV6-5|TRBJ2-1|.
CASSYSPAQVPGTNEQFF
TGTGCCAGCAGTTACTCGCCAGCTCAGGTTCCAGGGACCAATGAGCAGTTCTTC
>many|TRBV13|TRBJ2-2|TRBD2
CASSSRTRRTGELFF
TGTGCCAGCAGCTCCAGGACTAGACGCACCGGGGAGCTGTTTTTT
>many|TRBV20-1|TRBJ2-1|TRBD2
CSARGGNEQFF
TGCAGTGCTAGGGGGGGGAATGAGCAGTTCTTC
>many|TRBV28|TRBJ2-5|.
CASSLTPGETQYF
TGTGCCAGCAGTCTGACTCCAGGAGAGACCCAGTACTTC
>.|TRBV20-1|TRBJ2-1|TRBD2
CSGTSGGSSSYNEQFF
TGCAGTGGGACTAGCGGGGGGTCGAGCTCCTACAATGAGCAGTTCTTC
>.|TRBV7-3|TRBJ2-5|.
CASSLLPRRYQETQYF
TGTGCCAGCAGCTTATTACCCCGCAGATACCAAGAGACCCAGTACTTC
>many|TRBV10-3|TRBJ2-2|.
CAILSPDTGELFF
TGTGCCATCTTGAGCCCCGACACCGGGGAGCTGTTTTTT
>.|TRBV5-6|TRBJ1-3|.
CASTRTVLSGNTIYF
TGTGCCAGCACCCGGACAGTCCTCTCTGGAAACACCATATATTTT
>.|TRBV10-3|TRBJ2-3|.
CAISEYQGSTDTQYF
TGTGCCATCAGTGAATACCAGGGTAGCACAGATACGCAGTATTTT
>few|TRBV5-1|TRBJ2-1|TRBD2
CASRDGRAFNEQFF
TGCGCCAGCAGGGACGGGAGGGCCTTCAATGAGCAGTTCTTC